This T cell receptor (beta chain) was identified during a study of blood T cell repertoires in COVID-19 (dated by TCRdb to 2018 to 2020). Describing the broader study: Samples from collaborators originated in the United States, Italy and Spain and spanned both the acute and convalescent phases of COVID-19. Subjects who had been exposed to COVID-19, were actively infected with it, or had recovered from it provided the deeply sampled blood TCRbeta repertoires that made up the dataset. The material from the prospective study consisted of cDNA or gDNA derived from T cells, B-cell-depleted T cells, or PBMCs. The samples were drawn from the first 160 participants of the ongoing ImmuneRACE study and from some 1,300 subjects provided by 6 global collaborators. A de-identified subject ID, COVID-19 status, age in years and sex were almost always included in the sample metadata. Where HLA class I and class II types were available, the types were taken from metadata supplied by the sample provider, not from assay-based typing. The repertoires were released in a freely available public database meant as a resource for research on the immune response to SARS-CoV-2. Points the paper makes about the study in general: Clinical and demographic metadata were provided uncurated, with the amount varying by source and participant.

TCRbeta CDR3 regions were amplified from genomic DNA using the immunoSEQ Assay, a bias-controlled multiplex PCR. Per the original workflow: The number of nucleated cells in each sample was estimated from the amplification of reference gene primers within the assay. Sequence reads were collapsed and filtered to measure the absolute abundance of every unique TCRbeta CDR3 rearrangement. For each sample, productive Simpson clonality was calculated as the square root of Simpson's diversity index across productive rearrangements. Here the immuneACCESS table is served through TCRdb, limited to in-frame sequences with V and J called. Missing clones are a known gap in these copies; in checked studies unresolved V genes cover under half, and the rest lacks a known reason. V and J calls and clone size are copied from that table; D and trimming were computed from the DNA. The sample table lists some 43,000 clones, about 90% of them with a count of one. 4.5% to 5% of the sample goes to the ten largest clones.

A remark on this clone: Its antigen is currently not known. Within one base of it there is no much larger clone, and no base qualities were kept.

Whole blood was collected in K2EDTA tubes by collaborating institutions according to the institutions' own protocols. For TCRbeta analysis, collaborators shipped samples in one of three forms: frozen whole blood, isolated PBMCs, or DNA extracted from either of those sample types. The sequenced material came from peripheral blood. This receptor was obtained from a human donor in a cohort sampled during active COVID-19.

The sequence in DNA is TGTGCCAGCAGCGGGGGACTAGCGGCCAATAATGAGCAGTTCTTC. Translated, this is CASSGGLAANNEQFF. This sequence uses TRBV9 and TRBJ2-1, and 11 junction bases match TRBD2. From the cysteine up to the phenylalanine, the CDR3 has a length of 15 residues. Only the CDR3 region is kept as DNA, spanning 45 bases read in frame from base 1. As encoded in the germline V gene, CDR1 is SGDLS while CDR2 is YYNGEE. V and J are trimmed by 3 bases and 7 bases, and the gene matches miss 6 bases of the junction.